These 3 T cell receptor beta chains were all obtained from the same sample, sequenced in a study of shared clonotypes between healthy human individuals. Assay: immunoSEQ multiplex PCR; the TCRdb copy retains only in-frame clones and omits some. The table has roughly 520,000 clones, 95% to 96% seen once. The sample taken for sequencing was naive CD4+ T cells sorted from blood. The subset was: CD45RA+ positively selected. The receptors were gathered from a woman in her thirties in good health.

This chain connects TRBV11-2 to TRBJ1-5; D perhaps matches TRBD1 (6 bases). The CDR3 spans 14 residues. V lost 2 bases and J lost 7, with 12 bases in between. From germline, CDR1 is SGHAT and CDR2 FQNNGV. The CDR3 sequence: CASSLSRGGQPQHF. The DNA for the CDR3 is TGTGCCAGCAGCTTAAGCAGGGGAGGCCAGCCCCAGCATTTT.

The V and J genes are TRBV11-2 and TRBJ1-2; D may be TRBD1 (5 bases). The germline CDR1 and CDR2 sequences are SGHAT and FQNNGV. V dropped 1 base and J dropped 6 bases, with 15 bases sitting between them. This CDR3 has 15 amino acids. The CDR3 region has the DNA TGTGCCAGCAGCTTAGGTACAGGAGGAGTTGATGGCTACACCTTC. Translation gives CASSLGTGGVDGYTF.

This chain's CDR3 is CASSWDTVATNEKLFF. The DNA for the CDR3 is TGTGCCAGCTCGTGGGACACCGTCGCAACTAATGAAAAACTGTTTTTT. The chain employs TRBV18 and TRBJ1-4; tentative D call: TRBD1 (6 bases). Trimming took 6 bases from V and 0 from J, leaving 14 bases between them. The CDR3 contains 16 residues. In germline, CDR1 is KGHSH, CDR2 LQKENI.